This TCR beta chain was sequenced during a study of read filtering for tumor transcriptome and immune sequencing. Study summary: The cohort had over 16 men and over twelve women aged roughly 40 to 90, mean roughly 70 years. Whole-study results and caveats: Without single-read clonotypes, shared clonotype proportions correlated more between IR-seq and RNA-seq. Roughly four fifths of IR-seq clonotypes had one read, totaling about 3.5% of reads; RNA-seq: roughly 76% and 46%.

The library was built from about 400 ng RNA with molecular barcoded adaptors for alpha/delta and beta/gamma chains. TCRdb ran MiXCR on the reads and lists one entry per CDR3 protein. The sample lists tens of thousands of distinct CDR3 sequences, roughly an eighth occurring once. This clonotype appeared a single time. As yet, its antigen is unknown. The trim removed 8 bases at V and 5 bases at J, leaving 4 bases unmatched. This CDR3 is 12 amino acids long. Germline V gene data show CDR1 as SGHTA and CDR2 as FQGNSA. The V gene is TRBV7-2, the J gene TRBJ2-3, with 7 nucleotides matching TRBD2. Sequences were obtained from a population of CD138-negative cells sorted from bone marrow. The receptor's source is a donor at least 40 years old with multiple myeloma. CDR3 bases: TGTGCCAGCGGACTAGGCTTAGATACGCAGTATTTT. This sequence encodes CASGLGLDTQYF.